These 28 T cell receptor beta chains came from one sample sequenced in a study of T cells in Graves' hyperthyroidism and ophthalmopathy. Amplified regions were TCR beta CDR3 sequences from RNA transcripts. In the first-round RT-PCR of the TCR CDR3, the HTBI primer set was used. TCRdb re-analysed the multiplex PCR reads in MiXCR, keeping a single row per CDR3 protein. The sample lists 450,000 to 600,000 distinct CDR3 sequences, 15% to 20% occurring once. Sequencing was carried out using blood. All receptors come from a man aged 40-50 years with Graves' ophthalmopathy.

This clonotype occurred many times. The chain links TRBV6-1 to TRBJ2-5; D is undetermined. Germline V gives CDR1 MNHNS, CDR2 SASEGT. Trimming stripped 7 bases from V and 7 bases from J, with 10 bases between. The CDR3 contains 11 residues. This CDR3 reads CASNREVTQYF. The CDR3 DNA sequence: TGTGCCAGCAATCGAGAAGTGACCCAGTACTTC.

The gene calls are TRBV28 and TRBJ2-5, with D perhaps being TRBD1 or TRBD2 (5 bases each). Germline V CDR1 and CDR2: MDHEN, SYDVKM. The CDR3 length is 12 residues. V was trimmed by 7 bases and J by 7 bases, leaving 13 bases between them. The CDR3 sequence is CASNWGSGTQYF. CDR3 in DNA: TGTGCCAGCAACTGGGGGTCTGGGACCCAGTACTTC.

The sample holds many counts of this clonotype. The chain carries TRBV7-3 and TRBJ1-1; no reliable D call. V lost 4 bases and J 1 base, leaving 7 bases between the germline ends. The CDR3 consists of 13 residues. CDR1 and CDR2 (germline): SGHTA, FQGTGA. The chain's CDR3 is CASSSDPNTEAFF. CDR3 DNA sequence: TGTGCCAGCAGCTCGGACCCGAACACTGAAGCTTTCTTT.

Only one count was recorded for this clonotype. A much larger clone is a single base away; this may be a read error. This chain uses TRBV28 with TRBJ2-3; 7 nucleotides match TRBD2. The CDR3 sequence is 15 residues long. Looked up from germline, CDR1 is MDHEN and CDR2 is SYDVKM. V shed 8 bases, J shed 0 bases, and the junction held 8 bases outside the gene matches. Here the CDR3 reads CASLPMGGSTDTQYF. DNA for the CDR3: TGTGCCAGCCTCCCTATGGGAGGGAGCACAGATACGCAGTATTTT.

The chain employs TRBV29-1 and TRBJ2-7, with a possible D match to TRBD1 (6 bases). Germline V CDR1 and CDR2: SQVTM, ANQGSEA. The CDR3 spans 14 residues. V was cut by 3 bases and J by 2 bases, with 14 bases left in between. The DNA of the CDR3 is TGCAGCGTTGATTGGGACACCGGCCCCTACGAGCAGTACTTC. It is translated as CSVDWDTGPYEQYF.

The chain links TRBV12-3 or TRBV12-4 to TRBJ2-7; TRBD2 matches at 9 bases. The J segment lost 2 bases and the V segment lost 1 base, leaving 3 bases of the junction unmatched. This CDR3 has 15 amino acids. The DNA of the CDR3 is TGTGCCAGCAGTTTAGGAGAGCGGGAGGCCTACGAGCAGTACTTC. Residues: CASSLGEREAYEQYF.

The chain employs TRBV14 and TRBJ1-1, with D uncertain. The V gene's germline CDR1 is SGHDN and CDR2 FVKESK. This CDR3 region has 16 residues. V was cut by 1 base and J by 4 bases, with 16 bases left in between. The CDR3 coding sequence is TGTGCCAGCAGCCAAGGTTTTGGCCGGGTGGGCACTGAAGCTTTCTTT. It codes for CASSQGFGRVGTEAFF.

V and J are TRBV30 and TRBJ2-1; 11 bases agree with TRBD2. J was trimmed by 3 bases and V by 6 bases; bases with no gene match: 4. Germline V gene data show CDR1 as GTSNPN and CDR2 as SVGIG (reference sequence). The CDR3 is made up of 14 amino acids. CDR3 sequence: CACTSGSFYNEQFF. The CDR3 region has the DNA TGTGCCTGTACTAGCGGGAGTTTCTACAATGAGCAGTTCTTC.

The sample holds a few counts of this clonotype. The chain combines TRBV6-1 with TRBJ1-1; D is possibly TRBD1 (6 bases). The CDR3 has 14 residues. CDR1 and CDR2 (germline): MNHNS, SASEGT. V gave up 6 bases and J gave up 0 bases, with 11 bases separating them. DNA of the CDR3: TGTGCCAGCAGCATGGACAGTTTGAACACTGAAGCTTTCTTT. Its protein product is CASSMDSLNTEAFF.

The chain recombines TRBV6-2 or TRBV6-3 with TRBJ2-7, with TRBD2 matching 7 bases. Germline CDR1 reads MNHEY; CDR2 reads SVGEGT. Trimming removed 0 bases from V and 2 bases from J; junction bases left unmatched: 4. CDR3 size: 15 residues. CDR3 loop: CASSYSSGAAYEQYF. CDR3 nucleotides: TGTGCCAGCAGTTACTCAAGCGGGGCCGCCTACGAGCAGTACTTC.

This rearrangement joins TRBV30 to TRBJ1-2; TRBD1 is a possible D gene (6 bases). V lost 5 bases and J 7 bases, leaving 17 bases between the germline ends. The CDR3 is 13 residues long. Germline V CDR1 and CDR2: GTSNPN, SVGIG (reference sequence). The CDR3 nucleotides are TGTGCCTGGGTTGGCAGGGGTAAGGCTGGCTACACCTTC. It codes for CAWVGRGKAGYTF.

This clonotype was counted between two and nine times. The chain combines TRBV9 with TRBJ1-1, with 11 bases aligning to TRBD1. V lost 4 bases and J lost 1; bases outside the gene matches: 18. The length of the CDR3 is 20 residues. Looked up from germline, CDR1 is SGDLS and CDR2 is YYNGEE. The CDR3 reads CASSFRTKRGQGVENTEAFF. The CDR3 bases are TGTGCCAGCAGCTTTAGGACCAAAAGGGGACAGGGGGTTGAGAACACTGAAGCTTTCTTT.

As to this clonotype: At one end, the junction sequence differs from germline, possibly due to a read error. CDR3 protein: CAGSYGDQPQHF. The CDR3, as DNA: TGTGCCGGCAGTTACGGGGATCAGCCCCAGCATTTT. The J gene is TRBJ1-5, the V gene TRBV6-2 or TRBV6-3; no reliable D call. Germline-derived CDR1 and CDR2 are MNHEY and SVGEGT. This CDR3 has 12 amino acids.

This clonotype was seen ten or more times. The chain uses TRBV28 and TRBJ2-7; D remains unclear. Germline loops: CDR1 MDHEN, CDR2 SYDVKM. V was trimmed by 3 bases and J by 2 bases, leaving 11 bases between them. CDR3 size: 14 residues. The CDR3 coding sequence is TGTGCCAGCAGTTTGGTAGCCATCCCCTACGAGCAGTACTTC. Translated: CASSLVAIPYEQYF.

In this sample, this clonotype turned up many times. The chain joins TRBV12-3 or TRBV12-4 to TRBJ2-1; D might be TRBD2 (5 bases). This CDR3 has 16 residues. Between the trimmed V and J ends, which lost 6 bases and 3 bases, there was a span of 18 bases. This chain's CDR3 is CASRRPGRTGYNEQFF. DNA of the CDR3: TGTGCCAGCAGGCGCCCTGGGCGGACTGGCTACAATGAGCAGTTCTTC.

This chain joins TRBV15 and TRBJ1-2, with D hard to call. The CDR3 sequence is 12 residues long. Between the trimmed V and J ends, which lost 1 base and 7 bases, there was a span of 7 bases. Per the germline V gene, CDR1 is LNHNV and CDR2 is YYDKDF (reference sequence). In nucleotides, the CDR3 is TGTGCCACCAGCAGAGTAGAGGGTGGCTACACCTTC. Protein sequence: CATSRVEGGYTF. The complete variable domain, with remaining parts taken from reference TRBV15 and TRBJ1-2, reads DAMVIQNPRYQVTQFGKPVTLSCSQTLNHNVMYWYQQKSSQAPKLLFHYYDKDFNNEADTPDNFQSRRPNTSFCFLDIRSPGLGDTAMYLCATSRVEGGYTFGSGTRLTVV.

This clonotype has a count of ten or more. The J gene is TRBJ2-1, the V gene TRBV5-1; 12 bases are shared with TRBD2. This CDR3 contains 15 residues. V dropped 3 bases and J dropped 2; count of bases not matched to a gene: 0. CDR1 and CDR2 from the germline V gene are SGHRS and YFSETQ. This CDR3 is CASSSSGGAYNEQFF. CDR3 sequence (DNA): TGCGCCAGCAGCTCTAGCGGGGGGGCCTACAATGAGCAGTTCTTC.

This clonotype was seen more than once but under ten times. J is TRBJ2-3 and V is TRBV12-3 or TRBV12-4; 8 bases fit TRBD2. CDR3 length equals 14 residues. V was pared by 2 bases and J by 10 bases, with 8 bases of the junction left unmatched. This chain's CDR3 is CASSLTRTSQAQYF. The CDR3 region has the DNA TGTGCCAGCAGTTTAACCCGGACTAGCCAGGCGCAGTATTTT.

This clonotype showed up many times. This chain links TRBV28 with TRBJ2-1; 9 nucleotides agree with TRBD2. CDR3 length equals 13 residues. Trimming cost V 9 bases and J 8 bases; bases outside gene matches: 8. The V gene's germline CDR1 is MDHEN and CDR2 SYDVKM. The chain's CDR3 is CASSAGGRYEQFF. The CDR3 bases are TGTGCCAGTTCAGCGGGGGGAAGGTATGAGCAGTTCTTC.

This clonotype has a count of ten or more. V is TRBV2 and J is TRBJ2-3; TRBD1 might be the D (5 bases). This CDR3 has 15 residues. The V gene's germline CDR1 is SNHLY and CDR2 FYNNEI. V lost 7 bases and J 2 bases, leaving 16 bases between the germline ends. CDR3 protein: CASTARGADTDTQYF. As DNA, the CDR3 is TGTGCCAGCACCGCACGTGGGGCAGACACAGATACGCAGTATTTT.

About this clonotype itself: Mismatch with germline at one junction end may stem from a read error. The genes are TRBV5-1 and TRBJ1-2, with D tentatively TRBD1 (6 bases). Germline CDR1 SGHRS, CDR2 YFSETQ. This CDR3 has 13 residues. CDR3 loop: CASSSDSVYGYIF. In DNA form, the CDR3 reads TGTGCCAGCAGCTCGGACAGCGTCTATGGCTACATCTTC.

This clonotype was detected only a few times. The CDR3 DNA follows: TGTGCCAGTAGTACGACAGGGGGCGGAAGTCAGCCCCAGCATTTT. Translating it yields CASSTTGGGSQPQHF. V is TRBV19 and J is TRBJ1-5, with 10 positions matching TRBD1. V gave up 4 bases and J gave up 6 bases; unmatched junction bases: 6. Germline-derived CDR1 and CDR2 are LNHDA and SQIVND (reference sequence). The CDR3 sequence is 15 residues long.

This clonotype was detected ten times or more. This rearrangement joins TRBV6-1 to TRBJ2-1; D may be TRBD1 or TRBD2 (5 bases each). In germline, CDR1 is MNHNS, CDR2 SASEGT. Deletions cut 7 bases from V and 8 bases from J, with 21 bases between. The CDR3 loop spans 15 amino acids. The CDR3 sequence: CASTPQVGGRDEQFF. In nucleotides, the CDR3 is TGTGCCAGCACCCCCCAGGTTGGGGGAAGGGATGAGCAGTTCTTC.

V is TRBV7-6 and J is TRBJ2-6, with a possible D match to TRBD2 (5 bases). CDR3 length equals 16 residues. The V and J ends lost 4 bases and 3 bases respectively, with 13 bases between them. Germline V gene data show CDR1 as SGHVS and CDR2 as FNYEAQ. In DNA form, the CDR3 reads TGTGCCAGCAGCTCCCCCCTCCGGGATGGGGCCAACGTCCTGACTTTC. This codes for CASSSPLRDGANVLTF.

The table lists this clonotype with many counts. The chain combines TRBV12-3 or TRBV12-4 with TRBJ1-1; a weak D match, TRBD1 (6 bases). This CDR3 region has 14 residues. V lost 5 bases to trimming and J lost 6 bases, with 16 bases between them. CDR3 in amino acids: CASSPDDRTPEAFF. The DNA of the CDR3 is TGTGCCAGCAGTCCTGACGACAGGACCCCTGAAGCTTTCTTT.

CDR3 residues: CASSSGTGVSQPQHF. The CDR3 region has the DNA TGCGCCAGCAGTTCCGGGACAGGGGTCTCTCAGCCCCAGCATTTT. The rearrangement joins TRBV5-1 to TRBJ1-5; TRBD1 matches at 10 bases. CDR1 and CDR2 from the germline V gene are SGHRS and YFSETQ. V lost 5 bases to trimming and J lost 6 bases; unmatched junction nucleotides: 8. This CDR3 has 15 amino acids.

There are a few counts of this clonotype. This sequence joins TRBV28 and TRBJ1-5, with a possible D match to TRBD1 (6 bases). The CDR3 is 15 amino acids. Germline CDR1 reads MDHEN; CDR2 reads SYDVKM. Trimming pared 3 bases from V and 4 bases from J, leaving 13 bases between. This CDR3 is CASSLIQGKNQPQHF. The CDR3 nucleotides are TGTGCCAGCAGTTTGATTCAGGGGAAGAATCAGCCCCAGCATTTT. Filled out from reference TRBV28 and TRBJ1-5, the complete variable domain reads DVKVTQSSRYLVKRTGEKVFLECVQDMDHENMFWYRQDPGLGLRLIYFSYDVKMKEKGDIPEGYSVSREKKERFSLILESASTNQTSMYLCASSLIQGKNQPQHFGDGTRLSIL.

CDR3 coding DNA: TGTGCCAGTACCGATATATTTCGGACTAGCGGGAGGGTAGGCGGCAATGAGCAGTTCTTC. Its protein product is CASTDIFRTSGRVGGNEQFF. The chain carries TRBV19 and TRBJ2-1; TRBD2 agrees at 15 bases. The CDR3 length is 20 residues. V dropped 7 bases and J dropped 6; count of bases not matched to a gene: 19. Germline-derived CDR1 and CDR2 are LNHDA and SQIVND (reference sequence).